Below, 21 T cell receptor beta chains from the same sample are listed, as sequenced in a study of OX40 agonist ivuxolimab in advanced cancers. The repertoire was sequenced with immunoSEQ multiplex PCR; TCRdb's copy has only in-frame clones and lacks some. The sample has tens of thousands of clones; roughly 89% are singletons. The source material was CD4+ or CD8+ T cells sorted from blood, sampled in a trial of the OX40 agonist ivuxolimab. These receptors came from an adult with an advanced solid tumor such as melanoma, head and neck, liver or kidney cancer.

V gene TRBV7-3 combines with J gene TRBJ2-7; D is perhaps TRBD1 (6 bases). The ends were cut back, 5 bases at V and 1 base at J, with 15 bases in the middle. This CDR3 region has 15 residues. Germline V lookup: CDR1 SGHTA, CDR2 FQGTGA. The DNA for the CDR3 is TGTGCCAGCAGCCCTAATAAGGGGGATTCCTACGAGCAGTACTTC. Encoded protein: CASSPNKGDSYEQYF.

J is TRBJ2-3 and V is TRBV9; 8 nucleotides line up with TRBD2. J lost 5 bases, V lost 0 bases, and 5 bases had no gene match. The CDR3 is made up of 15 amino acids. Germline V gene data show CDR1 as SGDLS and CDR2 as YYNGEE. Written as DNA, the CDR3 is TGTGCCAGCAGCGTAGGAGCGGGAGTTGTAGATACGCAGTATTTT. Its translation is CASSVGAGVVDTQYF.

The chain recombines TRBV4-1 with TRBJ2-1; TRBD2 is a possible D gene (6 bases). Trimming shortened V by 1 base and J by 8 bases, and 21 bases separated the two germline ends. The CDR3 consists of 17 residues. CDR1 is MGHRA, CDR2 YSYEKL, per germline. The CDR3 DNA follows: TGCGCCAGCAGCCAAGGGTTTGCGGGATTATTAGTTGATGAGCAGTTCTTC. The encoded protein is CASSQGFAGLLVDEQFF.

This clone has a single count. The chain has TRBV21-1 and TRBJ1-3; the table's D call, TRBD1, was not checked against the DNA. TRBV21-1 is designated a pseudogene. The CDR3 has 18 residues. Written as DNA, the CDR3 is TGTGCCAGCAGCAAACCGGGACAGGGCGATGGCTCTGGAAACACCATATATTTT. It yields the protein CASSKPGQGDGSGNTIYF.

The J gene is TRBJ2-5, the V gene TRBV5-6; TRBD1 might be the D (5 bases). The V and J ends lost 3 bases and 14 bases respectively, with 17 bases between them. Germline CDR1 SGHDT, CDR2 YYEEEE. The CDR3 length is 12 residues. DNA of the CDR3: TGTGCCAGCAGCTCGTTAAGCAGGGCATTATACTTC. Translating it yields CASSSLSRALYF. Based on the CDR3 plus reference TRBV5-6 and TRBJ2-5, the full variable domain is DAGVTQSPTHLIKTRGQQVTLRCSPKSGHDTVSWYQQALGQGPQFIFQYYEEEERQRGNFPDRFSGHQFPNYSSELNVNALLLGDSALYLCASSSLSRALYFGPGTRLLVL.

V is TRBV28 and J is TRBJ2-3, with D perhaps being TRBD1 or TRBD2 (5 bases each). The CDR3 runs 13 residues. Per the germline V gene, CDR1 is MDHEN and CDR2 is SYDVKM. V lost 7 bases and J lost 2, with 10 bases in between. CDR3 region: CASKTGLTDTQYF. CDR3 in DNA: TGTGCCAGCAAAACAGGACTCACAGATACGCAGTATTTT.

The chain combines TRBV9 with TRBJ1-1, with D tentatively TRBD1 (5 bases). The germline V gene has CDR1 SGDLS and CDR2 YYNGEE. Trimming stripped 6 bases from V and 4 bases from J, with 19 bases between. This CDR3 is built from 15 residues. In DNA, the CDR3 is TGTGCCAGCATAGACCTCAGGGTGGGGAGCACTGAAGCTTTCTTT. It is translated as CASIDLRVGSTEAFF.

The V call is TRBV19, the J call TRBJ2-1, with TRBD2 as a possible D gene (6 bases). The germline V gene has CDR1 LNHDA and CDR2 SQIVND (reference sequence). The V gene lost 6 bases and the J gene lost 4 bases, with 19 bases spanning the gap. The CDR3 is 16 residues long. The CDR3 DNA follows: TGTGCCAGTAGCCCCGGGACTCGGGTAGGATACAATGAGCAGTTCTTC. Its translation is CASSPGTRVGYNEQFF. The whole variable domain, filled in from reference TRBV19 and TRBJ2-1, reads DGGITQSPKYLFRKEGQNVTLSCEQNLNHDAMYWYRQDPGQGLRLIYYSQIVNDFQKGDIAEGYSVSREKKESFPLTVTSAQKNPTAFYLCASSPGTRVGYNEQFFGPGTRLTVL.

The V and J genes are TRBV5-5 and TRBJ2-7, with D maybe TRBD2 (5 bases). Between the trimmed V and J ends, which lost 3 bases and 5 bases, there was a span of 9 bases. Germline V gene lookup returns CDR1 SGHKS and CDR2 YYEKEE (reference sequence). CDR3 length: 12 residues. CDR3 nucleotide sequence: TGTGCCAGCAGCTCCGAGGGTAACGAGCAGTACTTC. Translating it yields CASSSEGNEQYF.

The CDR3 reads CASSNLGNQPQHF. DNA of the CDR3: TGTGCCAGCAGTAACCTCGGCAATCAGCCCCAGCATTTT. The chain carries TRBV27 and TRBJ1-5; D gene uncertain. Germline assignment: CDR1 MNHEY and CDR2 SMNVEV (reference sequence). The V end lost 5 bases, the J end lost 2 bases, and 7 bases lay between the germline ends. The CDR3 runs to 13 residues.

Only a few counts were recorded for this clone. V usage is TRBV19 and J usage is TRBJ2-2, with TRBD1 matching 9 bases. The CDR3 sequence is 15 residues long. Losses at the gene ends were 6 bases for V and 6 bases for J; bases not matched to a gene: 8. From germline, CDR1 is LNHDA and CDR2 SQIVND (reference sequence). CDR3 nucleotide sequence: TGTGCCAGTAGCCTACAGGGGGCCCTGTCCGGGGAGCTGTTTTTT. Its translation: CASSLQGALSGELFF.

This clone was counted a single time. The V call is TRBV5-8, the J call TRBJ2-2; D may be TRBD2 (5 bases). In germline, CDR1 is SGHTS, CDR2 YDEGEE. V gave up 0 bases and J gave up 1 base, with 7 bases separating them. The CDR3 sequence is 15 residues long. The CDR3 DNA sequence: TGTGCCAGCAGCTTGGGGAGCGGGAACACCGGGGAGCTGTTTTTT. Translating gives CASSLGSGNTGELFF.

CDR3 nucleotide sequence: TGTGCCAGCAGCTTAGTCGGTGGGGGGGGAGGCTATGGCTACACCTTC. It codes for CASSLVGGGGGYGYTF. The chain recombines TRBV7-2 with TRBJ1-2; tentative D call: TRBD1 (5 bases). CDR1 SGHTA and CDR2 FQGNSA come from the germline V gene. Trimming took off 1 base at V and 4 bases at J, with 16 bases between the two ends. This CDR3 has 16 residues.

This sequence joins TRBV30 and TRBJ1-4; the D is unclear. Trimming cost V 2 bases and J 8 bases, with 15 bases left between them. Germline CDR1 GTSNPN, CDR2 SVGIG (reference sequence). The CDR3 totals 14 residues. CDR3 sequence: CAWSPITYGEKLFF. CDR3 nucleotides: TGTGCCTGGAGTCCTATAACGTACGGCGAAAAACTGTTTTTT.

The CDR3 reads CASSVVGTGVHEQYF. As DNA, the CDR3 is TGTGCCAGCAGCGTAGTCGGGACAGGGGTCCACGAGCAGTACTTC. This chain connects TRBV9 to TRBJ2-7; 10 nucleotides agree with TRBD1. CDR1 and CDR2 from the germline V gene are SGDLS and YYNGEE. V lost 0 bases, J lost 5 bases, and 5 bases stayed unmatched. The CDR3 has 15 residues.

Written as DNA, the CDR3 is TGTGCCAGCAGTTCCCGGGGAGCTAGCACAGATACGCAGTATTTT. Protein: CASSSRGASTDTQYF. The gene calls are TRBV28 and TRBJ2-3, with a possible D match to TRBD2 (5 bases). The CDR3 is made up of 15 amino acids. V lost 4 bases, J lost 0 bases, and 11 bases lay in between. Germline CDR1 is MDHEN and CDR2 is SYDVKM.

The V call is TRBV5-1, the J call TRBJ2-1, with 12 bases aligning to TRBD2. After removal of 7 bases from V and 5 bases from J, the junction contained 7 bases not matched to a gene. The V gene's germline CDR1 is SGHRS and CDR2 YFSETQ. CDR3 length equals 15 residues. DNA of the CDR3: TGCGCCAGCGCACAAACTAGCGGGAGGAACAATGAGCAGTTCTTC. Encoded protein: CASAQTSGRNNEQFF.

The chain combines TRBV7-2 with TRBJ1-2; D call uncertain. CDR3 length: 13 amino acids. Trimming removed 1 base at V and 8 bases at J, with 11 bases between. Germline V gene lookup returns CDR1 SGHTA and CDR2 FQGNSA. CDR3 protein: CASSLEEVGGYTF. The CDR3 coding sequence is TGTGCCAGCAGCTTAGAGGAGGTTGGCGGCTACACCTTC.

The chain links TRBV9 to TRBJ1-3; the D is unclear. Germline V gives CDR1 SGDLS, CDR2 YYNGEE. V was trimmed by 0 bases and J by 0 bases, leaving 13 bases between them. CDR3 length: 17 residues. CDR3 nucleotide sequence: TGTGCCAGCAGCGTAGACCCAGCCATCGTCTCTGGAAACACCATATATTTT. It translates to CASSVDPAIVSGNTIYF.

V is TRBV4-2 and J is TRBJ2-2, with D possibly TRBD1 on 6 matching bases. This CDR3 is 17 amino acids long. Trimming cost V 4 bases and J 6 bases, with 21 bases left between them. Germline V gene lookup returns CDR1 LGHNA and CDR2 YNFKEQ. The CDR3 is CASSPRGSTGPAGELFF. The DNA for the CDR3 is TGTGCCAGCAGCCCAAGGGGGTCTACAGGGCCGGCCGGGGAGCTGTTTTTT.

The CDR3, as DNA: TGTGCCAGCAGTCGGATTTGGGGCAGGGACACTGAAGCTTTCTTT. As protein: CASSRIWGRDTEAFF. This rearrangement joins TRBV28 to TRBJ1-1; possibly TRBD1 for D (5 bases). Germline lookup yields CDR1 MDHEN and CDR2 SYDVKM. This CDR3 spans 15 amino acids. V was cut by 5 bases and J by 3 bases, with 16 bases left in between.